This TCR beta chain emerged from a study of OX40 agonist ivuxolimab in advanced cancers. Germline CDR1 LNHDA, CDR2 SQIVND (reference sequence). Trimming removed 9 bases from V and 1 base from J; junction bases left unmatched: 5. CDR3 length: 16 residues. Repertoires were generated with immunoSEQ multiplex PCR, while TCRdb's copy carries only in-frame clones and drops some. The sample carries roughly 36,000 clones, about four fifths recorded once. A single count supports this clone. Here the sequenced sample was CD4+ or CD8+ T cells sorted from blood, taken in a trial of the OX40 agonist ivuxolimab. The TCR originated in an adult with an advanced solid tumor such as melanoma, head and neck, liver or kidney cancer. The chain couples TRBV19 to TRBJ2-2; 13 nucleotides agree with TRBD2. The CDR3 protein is CASGTSGMVNTGELFF. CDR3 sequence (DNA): TGTGCCAGCGGGACTAGCGGGATGGTGAACACCGGGGAGCTGTTTTTT.